A single sample is the source of the 15 T cell receptor beta chains below, sequenced in a study of blood T cell repertoires in COVID-19. TCRdb keeps only in-frame clones here, not all; method: immunoSEQ multiplex PCR. The sample consists of around 170,000 clones, 83% of them appearing once. Sequences were obtained from peripheral blood. These receptor sequences come from a human donor in a cohort sampled during active COVID-19.

This chain connects TRBV5-6 to TRBJ1-6; 8 nucleotides agree with TRBD1. The trim removed 3 bases at V and 10 bases at J, leaving 15 bases unmatched. The CDR3 length is 17 residues. Germline V CDR1 and CDR2: SGHDT, YYEEEE. CDR3 loop: CASSYKQGVGFESPLHF. The CDR3 bases are TGTGCCAGCAGCTACAAACAGGGGGTAGGCTTTGAATCACCCCTCCACTTT. The full variable domain, rest sourced from reference TRBV5-6 and TRBJ1-6, is DAGVTQSPTHLIKTRGQQVTLRCSPKSGHDTVSWYQQALGQGPQFIFQYYEEEERQRGNFPDRFSGHQFPNYSSELNVNALLLGDSALYLCASSYKQGVGFESPLHFGNGTRLTVT.

Only one count was recorded for this clone. The chain employs TRBV7-9 and TRBJ2-5; maybe TRBD1 (7 bases). From germline, CDR1 is SEHNR and CDR2 FQNEAQ (reference sequence). The CDR3 is 16 amino acids. V lost 5 bases to trimming and J lost 1 base, with 17 bases between them. CDR3 residues: CASSPRGTAAQETQYF. The CDR3 bases are TGTGCCAGCAGCCCCCGGGGGACAGCCGCCCAAGAGACCCAGTACTTC.

The J gene is TRBJ1-2, the V gene TRBV28; tentatively, D is TRBD1 (5 bases). The V end was cut by 8 bases, the J end by 5 bases, with 12 bases between. Per germline, CDR1 MDHEN and CDR2 SYDVKM. This CDR3 region has 12 residues. The CDR3: CASYRQNYGYTF. The CDR3 DNA reads as TGTGCCAGCTATCGACAGAATTATGGCTACACCTTC.

This clone was counted only a few times. The chain joins TRBV3-1 (or the pseudogene TRBV3-2) to TRBJ2-1; TRBD2 matches at 7 bases. CDR1 LGHDT and CDR2 YNNKEL come from the germline V gene (reference sequence). The CDR3 is made up of 15 amino acids. V trimming: 4 bases; J trimming: 3 bases; junction bases outside the gene matches: 6. The CDR3 loop is CASSPYGGYYNEQFF. DNA for the CDR3: TGTGCCAGCAGCCCGTACGGGGGGTACTACAATGAGCAGTTCTTC.

The rearrangement uses TRBV6-5 and TRBJ1-2; tentatively, D is TRBD1 (6 bases). Between the trimmed V and J ends, which lost 7 bases and 5 bases, there was a span of 20 bases. This CDR3 is 15 amino acids long. CDR1 MNHEY and CDR2 SVGAGI come from the germline V gene. CDR3 protein: CASTPLGQREYGYTF. The CDR3 region has the DNA TGTGCCAGCACCCCATTGGGACAAAGGGAATATGGCTACACCTTC.

The chain uses TRBV5-5 and TRBJ2-7; the match to TRBD1 covers 7 bases. Germline CDR1 SGHKS, CDR2 YYEKEE (reference sequence). The junction had 7 bases not matched to a gene; V was cut back by 4 bases and J by 3 bases. The CDR3 loop spans 14 amino acids. CDR3 coding DNA: TGTGCCAGCAGCCGTCGACAGGGTTACTACGAGCAGTACTTC. The encoded protein is CASSRRQGYYEQYF.

This clone came up many times. This rearrangement joins TRBV18 to TRBJ2-5, with 9 nucleotides matching TRBD1. The CDR3 has 14 residues. Germline V lookup: CDR1 KGHSH, CDR2 LQKENI. V lost 5 bases to trimming and J lost 5 bases; unmatched junction nucleotides: 6. Written as DNA, the CDR3 is TGTGCCAGCTCAAGGGGACAGGGATACGAGACCCAGTACTTC. It yields the protein CASSRGQGYETQYF.

CDR3 sequence reads: CASSRDTIYSPLHF. The CDR3 DNA reads as TGTGCCAGCAGTAGGGACACTATTTATTCACCCCTCCACTTT. The J gene is TRBJ1-6, the V gene TRBV27; a possible D gene is TRBD1 (6 bases). V was cut by 5 bases and J by 8 bases, with 13 bases left in between. Germline V gives CDR1 MNHEY, CDR2 SMNVEV (reference sequence). The CDR3 has 14 amino acids.

This chain joins TRBV4-1 and TRBJ1-4, with D possibly TRBD1 on 5 matching bases. CDR3 length: 15 amino acids. Germline CDR1 MGHRA, CDR2 YSYEKL. Trimming stripped 4 bases from V and 15 bases from J, with 24 bases between. DNA for the CDR3: TGCGCCAGCAGCCGTTACCGGGGACTTAATGAATTGGTGTTTTTT. Translation gives CASSRYRGLNELVFF.

This rearrangement joins TRBV7-2 to TRBJ2-2; D might be TRBD1 (6 bases). This CDR3 has 16 amino acids. The V gene's germline CDR1 is SGHTA and CDR2 FQGNSA. V was cut by 5 bases and J by 1 base, with 14 bases left in between. As DNA, the CDR3 is TGTGCCAGCAGCAAGGGGGAACGCGTGAACACCGGGGAGCTGTTTTTT. Translating gives CASSKGERVNTGELFF.

This clone was observed a single time. V gene TRBV28 combines with J gene TRBJ2-7; 13 bases map to TRBD2. Germline CDR1 and CDR2: MDHEN and SYDVKM. This CDR3 comprises 16 residues. V was pared by 6 bases and J by 6 bases, with 11 bases of the junction left unmatched. The CDR3 protein is CASSHRTSGSHTEQYF. The DNA for the CDR3 is TGTGCCAGCAGCCACAGGACTAGCGGGAGTCATACCGAGCAGTACTTC.

CDR3 amino acids: CASSISGRAGADTQYF. The CDR3 nucleotides read TGTGCCAGCAGCATTAGCGGGAGGGCCGGGGCAGATACGCAGTATTTT. V is TRBV11-2 and J is TRBJ2-3, with TRBD2 identical over 11 bases. Trimming cost V 5 bases and J 4 bases; bases outside gene matches: 8. Germline-derived CDR1 and CDR2 are SGHAT and FQNNGV. The CDR3 totals 16 residues.

The chain carries TRBV6-5 and TRBJ1-4, with 8 bases matching TRBD1. The germline CDR1 and CDR2 sequences are MNHEY and SVGAGI. J lost 2 bases, V lost 5 bases, and 4 bases had no gene match. This CDR3 comprises 15 residues. This CDR3 reads CASSRDRSTNEKLFF. DNA for the CDR3: TGTGCCAGCAGTCGGGACAGGAGTACTAATGAAAAACTGTTTTTT.

The chain has TRBV5-1 and TRBJ2-7; 7 bases are a match to TRBD1. CDR3 length: 14 residues. V lost 2 bases to trimming and J lost 2 bases; unmatched junction nucleotides: 4. The germline gives CDR1 SGHRS, CDR2 YFSETQ. The DNA for the CDR3 is TGCGCCAGCAGCTTTCAGGGGGACCCCTACGAGCAGTACTTC. This sequence encodes CASSFQGDPYEQYF. The full variable domain, in which reference TRBV5-1 and TRBJ2-7 provide the parts outside the CDR3, is KAGVTQTPRYLIKTRGQQVTLSCSPISGHRSVSWYQQTPGQGLQFLFEYFSETQRNKGNFPGRFSGRQFSNSRSEMNVSTLELGDSALYLCASSFQGDPYEQYFGPGTRLTVT.

The genes are TRBV27 and TRBJ2-1; the D gene is possibly TRBD1 (6 bases). This CDR3 is built from 12 residues. CDR1 and CDR2 from the germline V gene are MNHEY and SMNVEV (reference sequence). With 8 bases removed from V and 4 bases from J, the gap between germline ends came to 9 bases. CDR3 sequence reads: CASWTAYNEQFF. CDR3 nucleotide sequence: TGTGCCAGCTGGACAGCGTACAATGAGCAGTTCTTC.